This T cell receptor (beta chain) appears in the sequencing data of a study of identical twins. TCRdb used MiXCR to reprocess the 5' RACE reads, holding one entry per CDR3 protein. The sample holds around 690,000 distinct CDR3 sequences, about 20% seen once. J gave up 2 bases and V 1 base, and 4 bases lay outside the gene matches. The germline V gene encodes CDR1 LGHDT and CDR2 YNNKEL (reference sequence). The CDR3 runs 15 residues. These sequences were also reported in another study, on T cells expressing NK-cell markers. That study adds: Most of the eight sequenced donors tested HCMV-seropositive; one tested seronegative.

This sequence joins TRBV3-1 and TRBJ2-5; 7 bases match TRBD1. The sequenced sample was PBMCs. The source is a young woman in good health. For the CDR3, the DNA is TGTGCCAGCAGCCAAGTAAGGACAGGACAAGAGACCCAGTACTTC. Its translation is CASSQVRTGQETQYF.